This entry describes one T cell receptor (beta chain). These data are taken from a study of blood T cell repertoires in COVID-19. In the study overall: Spain, Italy and the United States supplied samples that represented acute and convalescent COVID-19. PBMCs, B-cell-depleted T cells, or T cells provided the cDNA or gDNA that made up the material.

J gave up 4 bases and V 3 bases, and 9 bases lay outside the gene matches. This CDR3 spans 16 amino acids. The germline gives CDR1 MNHEY, CDR2 SMNVEV (reference sequence). Per the authors' pipeline: Reference gene primer amplification gave nucleated cell count estimates. Sequencing used immunoSEQ multiplex PCR; TCRdb keeps in-frame clones, though not all of them. The V and J calls and the clone size are those of that table, but D and trimming were determined from the DNA. The sample consists of about 130,000 clones, roughly four fifths of them appearing once. This TCR was recovered from a woman in her 50s with acute or convalescent COVID-19. The sample consisted of peripheral blood. The V and J genes are TRBV27 and TRBJ2-5; the match to TRBD2 covers 9 bases. The DNA for the CDR3 is TGTGCCAGCAGTTTGGTAGCGGGAGTGGAGGGAGAGACCCAGTACTTC. It specifies CASSLVAGVEGETQYF.